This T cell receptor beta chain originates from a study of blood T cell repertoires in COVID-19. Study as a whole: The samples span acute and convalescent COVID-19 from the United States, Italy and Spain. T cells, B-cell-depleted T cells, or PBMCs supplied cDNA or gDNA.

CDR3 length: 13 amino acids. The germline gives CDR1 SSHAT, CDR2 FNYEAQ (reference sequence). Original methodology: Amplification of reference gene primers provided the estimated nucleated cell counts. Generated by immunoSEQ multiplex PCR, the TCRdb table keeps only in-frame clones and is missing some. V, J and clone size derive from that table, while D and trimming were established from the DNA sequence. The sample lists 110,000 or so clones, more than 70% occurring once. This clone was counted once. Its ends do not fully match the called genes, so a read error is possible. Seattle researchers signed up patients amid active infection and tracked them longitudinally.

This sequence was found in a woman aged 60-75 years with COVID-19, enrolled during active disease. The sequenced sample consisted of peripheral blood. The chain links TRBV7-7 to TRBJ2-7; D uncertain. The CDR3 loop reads CASSFSPTREQYF. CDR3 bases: TGTGCTAGCAGCTTTAGCCCCACCCGCGAGCAGTACTTC.